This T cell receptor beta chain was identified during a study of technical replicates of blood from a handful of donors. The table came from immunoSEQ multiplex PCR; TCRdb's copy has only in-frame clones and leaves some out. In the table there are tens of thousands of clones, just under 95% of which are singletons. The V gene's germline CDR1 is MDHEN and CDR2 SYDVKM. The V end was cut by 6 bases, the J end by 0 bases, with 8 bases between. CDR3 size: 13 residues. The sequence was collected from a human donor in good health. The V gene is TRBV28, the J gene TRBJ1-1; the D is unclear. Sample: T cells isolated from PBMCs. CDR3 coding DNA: TGTGCCAGCAGCCAGTTGTTGAACACTGAAGCTTTCTTT. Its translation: CASSQLLNTEAFF.